This section outlines one TCR beta chain sequence together with its context. These data are taken from a study of PD-L1 blockade in urothelial cancer. In the study overall: Blood drawn 3 weeks (second dose) and 6 weeks after treatment start was analyzed.

CDR1 and CDR2 (germline): MDHEN, SYDVKM. V lost 7 bases, J lost 8 bases, and 23 bases lay in between. The CDR3 sequence is 15 residues long. Profiled with immunoSEQ multiplex PCR; TCRdb holds only in-frame clones, not every one. The sample includes around 45,000 clones, 88% of them seen just once. This clonotype was sampled from a woman in her sixties with urothelial cancer. The chain uses TRBV28 and TRBJ1-2; D may be TRBD1 (5 bases). The sample was PBMCs, taken around atezolizumab (anti-PD-L1) treatment. CDR3 DNA: TGTGCCAGCATCGCGGGAGGGGAGATAGTCAGGGGCTACACCTTC. This codes for CASIAGGEIVRGYTF.